This TCR beta chain is from a study of T cells in Graves' hyperthyroidism and ophthalmopathy. Of note for this clonotype: No antigen is known for it.

The CDR3 loop spans 15 amino acids. The V gene's germline CDR1 is KGHSY and CDR2 FQNENV. V lost 0 bases and J lost 5, with 12 bases in between. The study's findings and limits: Most thyroid clonotypes that were expanded above 0.001 also turned up in blood.

Uncontrolled infection, other autoimmune disease, pregnancy or lactation led to exclusion. TCR beta CDR3 regions were amplified from RNA. The HTBI set primed first-round TCR CDR3 RT-PCR. TCRdb redid the calling of the multiplex PCR reads with MiXCR, one entry per CDR3 protein. The sample contains about 290,000 distinct CDR3 sequences, roughly 13% of which appear only once. This clonotype was sampled from a woman in her twenties or thirties with Graves' hyperthyroidism that later progressed to Graves' ophthalmopathy. Sequenced sample: blood. The chain has TRBV16 and TRBJ2-3, with D possibly being TRBD2 (5 bases). The DNA of the CDR3 is TGTGCCAGCAGCCAATCCCGCGCCGGGAAAGATACGCAGTATTTT. Encoded protein: CASSQSRAGKDTQYF.